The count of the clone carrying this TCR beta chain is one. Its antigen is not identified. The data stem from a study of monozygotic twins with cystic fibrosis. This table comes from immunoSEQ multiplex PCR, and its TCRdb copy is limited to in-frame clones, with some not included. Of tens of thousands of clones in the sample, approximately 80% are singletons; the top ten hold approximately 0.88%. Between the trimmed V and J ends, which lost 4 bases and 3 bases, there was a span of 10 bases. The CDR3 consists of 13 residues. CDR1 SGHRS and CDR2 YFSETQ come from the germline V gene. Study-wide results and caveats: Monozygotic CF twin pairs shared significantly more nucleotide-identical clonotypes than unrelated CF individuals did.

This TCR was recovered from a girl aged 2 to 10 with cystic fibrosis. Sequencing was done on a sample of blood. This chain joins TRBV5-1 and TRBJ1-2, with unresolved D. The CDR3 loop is CASSATGDYGYTF. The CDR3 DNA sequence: TGCGCCAGCAGCGCTACGGGTGACTATGGCTACACCTTC.